This TCR beta chain was documented in a study of shared clonotypes between healthy human individuals. In the study overall: Per donor, three plates held CD4 naive cells, three held CD4 memory, two held CD8 naive and one held CD8 memory. Study outcomes and limitations: Relative to memory subsets, naive subsets generally showed larger estimated richness.

Trimming left V 0 bases short and J 0 bases short, with 7 bases between. There are 15 residues in the CDR3. In germline, CDR1 is SGDLS, CDR2 YYNGEE. This clone turned up a few times. Its antigen is unidentified. Cells designated naive CD8 were CD45RO-negative and were positively selected for CCR7, with terminally differentiated effector memory CD45RA+ cells excluded. Profiling relied on immunoSEQ multiplex PCR, and the TCRdb table lists in-frame clones only, not all of them. The data show about 2,100,000 clones, about 93% seen once. Sequencing was performed on naive CD8+ T cells from PBMCs. The sequence was obtained from a man younger than 35 in good health. Some clones in this sample may be carry-over from other donors' samples. The chain recombines TRBV9 with TRBJ1-3, with D hard to call. The CDR3 loop reads CASSVGAHSGNTIYF. The DNA of the CDR3 is TGTGCCAGCAGCGTAGGAGCCCACTCTGGAAACACCATATATTTT. The full variable domain, in which reference TRBV9 and TRBJ1-3 provide the parts outside the CDR3, is DSGVTQTPKHLITATGQRVTLRCSPRSGDLSVYWYQQSLDQGLQFLIQYYNGEERAKGNILERFSAQQFPDLHSELNLSSLELGDSALYFCASSVGAHSGNTIYFGEGSWLTVV.